Listed below are T cell receptor beta chains from one sample, sequenced in a study of blood T cell repertoires in COVID-19. TCRdb's copy holds only in-frame clones and misses some; the assay was immunoSEQ multiplex PCR. The table lists some 170,000 clones, more than 75% of them singletons, with 9.5% to 15% in the top ten. The sample comprised peripheral blood. These receptors came from a woman in her 70s with COVID-19, enrolled during active disease. Both conserved end residues are part of each CDR3. The D gene is left open where the match is weak. Size values are once, few and many counts, or a class for expanded clones, and some rows have none.

d_call: .
j_call: TRBJ1-1
v_call: TRBV6-5
clone_size: .
cdr3_nt: TGTGCCAGCAGTTACACGGTGAACACTGAAGCTTTCTTT
cdr3_aa: CASSYTVNTEAFF

d_call: TRBD1
j_call: TRBJ2-1
v_call: TRBV6-2/TRBV6-3
clone_size: .
cdr3_nt: TGTGCCAGCAGTACCGGGACAGGTATCTACAATGAGCAGTTCTTC
cdr3_aa: CASSTGTGIYNEQFF

d_call: .
j_call: TRBJ2-1
v_call: TRBV21-1
clone_size: .
cdr3_nt: TGTGCCAGCAGCAAAGACGAGGGACTAGGTCCCAATGAGCAGTTCTTC
cdr3_aa: CASSKDEGLGPNEQFF

d_call: .
j_call: TRBJ1-1
v_call: TRBV6-5
clone_size: .
cdr3_nt: TGTGCCAGCAGACGGGGCACTGAAGCTTTCTTT
cdr3_aa: CASRRGTEAFF

d_call: TRBD1
j_call: TRBJ1-1
v_call: TRBV5-6
clone_size: .
cdr3_nt: TGTGCCAGCAGCTTGGAGGGGGCAGGGGGGAACACTGAAGCTTTCTTT
cdr3_aa: CASSLEGAGGNTEAFF

d_call: .
j_call: TRBJ2-7
v_call: TRBV28
clone_size: .
cdr3_nt: TGTGCCAGCGTCGATTTTGGGCAGCACGCCTACGAGCAGTACTTC
cdr3_aa: CASVDFGQHAYEQYF

d_call: .
j_call: TRBJ1-5
v_call: TRBV27
clone_size: .
cdr3_nt: TGTGCCAGCAGCCCGCATCAGGGGAATCAGCCCCAGCATTTT
cdr3_aa: CASSPHQGNQPQHF

d_call: TRBD1
j_call: TRBJ1-5
v_call: TRBV5-8
clone_size: once
cdr3_nt: TGTGCCAGCAGCGGAGGGACAGTTTACAATCAGCCCCAGCATTTT
cdr3_aa: CASSGGTVYNQPQHF

d_call: .
j_call: TRBJ1-3
v_call: TRBV9
clone_size: .
cdr3_nt: TGTGCCAGCAGCGTAGTCAGCTCTGGAAACACCATATATTTT
cdr3_aa: CASSVVSSGNTIYF

d_call: TRBD1
j_call: TRBJ1-2
v_call: TRBV19
clone_size: .
cdr3_nt: TGTGCCAGTAGTATCGGGACAGGGAACTATGGCTACACCTTC
cdr3_aa: CASSIGTGNYGYTF

d_call: TRBD2
j_call: TRBJ2-7
v_call: TRBV5-6
clone_size: .
cdr3_nt: TGTGCCAGCAGCGTCTGGACTAGCGGGAGTTACGAGCAGTACTTC
cdr3_aa: CASSVWTSGSYEQYF

d_call: TRBD2
j_call: TRBJ2-7
v_call: TRBV6-6
clone_size: few
cdr3_nt: TGTGCCAGCAGTCCACCCACGACTAGCGGGAGCTACGAGCAGTACTTC
cdr3_aa: CASSPPTTSGSYEQYF

d_call: .
j_call: TRBJ2-1
v_call: TRBV5-5
clone_size: .
cdr3_nt: TGTGCCAGCAGCTGGCGGGACAGCCAGACTTTTGAGCAGTTCTTC
cdr3_aa: CASSWRDSQTFEQFF

d_call: TRBD1
j_call: TRBJ1-3
v_call: TRBV5-1
clone_size: .
cdr3_nt: TGCGCCAGCACACGGACAGGGACGGGAAACACCATATATTTT
cdr3_aa: CASTRTGTGNTIYF

d_call: TRBD1
j_call: TRBJ1-3
v_call: TRBV11-2
clone_size: few
cdr3_nt: TGTGCCAGCAGCCCCGGACAGGGGGCTCTCCTCCTCTCTGGAAACACCATATATTTT
cdr3_aa: CASSPGQGALLLSGNTIYF

d_call: TRBD1
j_call: TRBJ2-2
v_call: TRBV19
clone_size: once
cdr3_nt: TGTGCCAGTAAGGAGACAGGGCCGGAAACCGGGGAGCTGTTTTTT
cdr3_aa: CASKETGPETGELFF

d_call: .
j_call: TRBJ2-3
v_call: TRBV19
clone_size: .
cdr3_nt: TGTGCCAGTTGGGACTGGAAAAGCACAGATACGCAGTATTTT
cdr3_aa: CASWDWKSTDTQYF

d_call: .
j_call: TRBJ1-1
v_call: TRBV30
clone_size: .
cdr3_nt: TGTGCCTGGAATAAAAGGGGGTGGGACACTGAAGCTTTCTTT
cdr3_aa: CAWNKRGWDTEAFF

d_call: .
j_call: TRBJ1-6
v_call: TRBV5-4
clone_size: .
cdr3_nt: TGTGCCAGCAGCTCACAGGGAAATAATTCACCCCTCCACTTT
cdr3_aa: CASSSQGNNSPLHF

d_call: TRBD1
j_call: TRBJ2-1
v_call: TRBV7-9
clone_size: .
cdr3_nt: TGTGCCAGCAGCTTCGTGCAGGGGGAGTACAATGAGCAGTTCTTC
cdr3_aa: CASSFVQGEYNEQFF

d_call: .
j_call: TRBJ2-7
v_call: TRBV30
clone_size: .
cdr3_nt: TGTGCCTGGAGTCGGGACACACGCTCCTACGAGCAGTACTTC
cdr3_aa: CAWSRDTRSYEQYF

d_call: TRBD1
j_call: TRBJ2-4
v_call: TRBV29-1
clone_size: .
cdr3_nt: TGCAGCGTTGAGACGGGAACAGGGGGAACCAAAAACATTCAGTACTTC
cdr3_aa: CSVETGTGGTKNIQYF

d_call: .
j_call: TRBJ2-1
v_call: TRBV30
clone_size: .
cdr3_nt: TGTGCCTGGAGTGGCCTGGCATCCTACAATGAGCAGTTCTTC
cdr3_aa: CAWSGLASYNEQFF

d_call: .
j_call: TRBJ2-5
v_call: TRBV10-3
clone_size: .
cdr3_nt: TGTGCCATCGGCCCCGGGGAGACCCAGTACTTC
cdr3_aa: CAIGPGETQYF

d_call: .
j_call: TRBJ1-1
v_call: TRBV14
clone_size: few
cdr3_nt: TGTGCCAGCAGCTTAAGGGGTGGACTAACGGGTGAAGCTTTCTTT
cdr3_aa: CASSLRGGLTGEAFF

d_call: .
j_call: TRBJ2-7
v_call: TRBV7-9
clone_size: .
cdr3_nt: TGTGCCAGCAGCTTTTCCACCCCGCAGGGAGGGGGCTACGAGCAGTACTTC
cdr3_aa: CASSFSTPQGGGYEQYF

d_call: .
j_call: TRBJ1-2
v_call: TRBV20-1
clone_size: .
cdr3_nt: TGCAGTGCTAGTGGCACCGGCTATGGCTACACCTTC
cdr3_aa: CSASGTGYGYTF

d_call: .
j_call: TRBJ2-7
v_call: TRBV13
clone_size: .
cdr3_nt: TGTGCCAGCAGTTCTGGAGGCCCAAACGAGCAGTACTTC
cdr3_aa: CASSSGGPNEQYF

d_call: .
j_call: TRBJ2-3
v_call: TRBV5-6
clone_size: .
cdr3_nt: TGTGCCAGCAGCCGAGGACATAGGATGTATACGCAGTATTTT
cdr3_aa: CASSRGHRMYTQYF

d_call: .
j_call: TRBJ1-5
v_call: TRBV30
clone_size: .
cdr3_nt: TGTGCCTGGAGTTCGGGGGGAAGTCATCAGCCCCAGCATTTT
cdr3_aa: CAWSSGGSHQPQHF

d_call: TRBD2
j_call: TRBJ2-1
v_call: TRBV5-1
clone_size: .
cdr3_nt: TGCGCCAGCAGTATTTCTTCGGCTAGCGGGAAAAATGAGCAGTTCTTC
cdr3_aa: CASSISSASGKNEQFF

d_call: .
j_call: TRBJ1-1
v_call: TRBV4-2
clone_size: .
cdr3_nt: TGTGCCAGCAGCCAAGAAAGACTGGGCACTGAAGCTTTCTTT
cdr3_aa: CASSQERLGTEAFF

d_call: .
j_call: TRBJ1-1
v_call: TRBV29-1
clone_size: .
cdr3_nt: TGCAGCGTTGATAGGCAGGGGAGCACTGAAGCTTTCTTT
cdr3_aa: CSVDRQGSTEAFF

d_call: .
j_call: TRBJ1-1
v_call: TRBV4-1
clone_size: .
cdr3_nt: TGCGCCAGCAGAATACAGGAGAGAGGTGAAGCTTTCTTT
cdr3_aa: CASRIQERGEAFF

d_call: TRBD2
j_call: TRBJ2-5
v_call: TRBV30
clone_size: .
cdr3_nt: TGTGCCCTCGACCGGGGGGGTGAGACCCAGTACTTC
cdr3_aa: CALDRGGETQYF

d_call: .
j_call: TRBJ2-5
v_call: TRBV6-2/TRBV6-3
clone_size: .
cdr3_nt: TGTGCCAGCAGTTACCTAGCGGTGAGGGGGGAGACCCAGTACTTC
cdr3_aa: CASSYLAVRGETQYF

d_call: .
j_call: TRBJ1-2
v_call: TRBV18
clone_size: .
cdr3_nt: TGTGCCAGCTCATCGTCACAGGGATTAGAGGGCTACACCTTC
cdr3_aa: CASSSSQGLEGYTF

d_call: TRBD1
j_call: TRBJ1-2
v_call: TRBV9
clone_size: few
cdr3_nt: TGTGCCAGCAGCGTAGCTACAGGGGGTTTTGGCTACACCTTC
cdr3_aa: CASSVATGGFGYTF

d_call: TRBD2
j_call: TRBJ2-5
v_call: TRBV20-1
clone_size: .
cdr3_nt: TGCAGTGCTAGTCCCGCTAGCGGGGTCCTGGGGACCCAGTACTTC
cdr3_aa: CSASPASGVLGTQYF

d_call: TRBD2
j_call: TRBJ2-1
v_call: TRBV7-6
clone_size: .
cdr3_nt: TGTGCCAGCAGCCGAGCGGGGAGCGGCCTTTACAATGAGCAGTTCTTC
cdr3_aa: CASSRAGSGLYNEQFF

d_call: .
j_call: TRBJ1-5
v_call: TRBV7-2
clone_size: few
cdr3_nt: TGTGCCAGCAGCTTAATAAGAGAAGATCAGCCCCAGCATTTT
cdr3_aa: CASSLIREDQPQHF

d_call: TRBD1
j_call: TRBJ1-2
v_call: TRBV2
clone_size: .
cdr3_nt: TGTGCCAGCAGTGAGAGGACAGGGGGGATCGGCTATGGCTACACCTTC
cdr3_aa: CASSERTGGIGYGYTF

d_call: .
j_call: TRBJ2-7
v_call: TRBV5-1
clone_size: .
cdr3_nt: TGCGCCAGCAGCTTTCTGACAGGTGCCTACGAGCAGTACTTC
cdr3_aa: CASSFLTGAYEQYF

d_call: .
j_call: TRBJ1-5
v_call: TRBV28
clone_size: .
cdr3_nt: TGTGCCAGCAGTCTCCTAGGGGTAGGCGGCAATCAGCCCCAGCATTTT
cdr3_aa: CASSLLGVGGNQPQHF

d_call: .
j_call: TRBJ1-4
v_call: TRBV18
clone_size: .
cdr3_nt: TGTGCCAGCTCACCAGTCCAGGGAAGAGAAAAACTGTTTTTT
cdr3_aa: CASSPVQGREKLFF